This T cell receptor beta chain was recorded in a study of T-cell memory formation after mild COVID-19 (dated by TCRdb to about 2021). Context from the whole study: Most TCR sequence clusters were specific to one of the two donors. In two donors, T-cell clones that expanded and contracted after mild COVID-19 were followed by sequencing TCRalpha and TCRbeta repertoires longitudinally. Two young, previously healthy adult volunteers, one female and one male, were included in the cohort. What the research found in general, with its limitations: Contracting CD4+ clones were found mainly in CM and EM memory subsets, while CD8+ clones were enriched in EMRA. Clones contracting from day 15 to 85 had balanced CD4/CD8 phenotypes, while a second wave expanding from day 15 to 37 was biased towards CD4+. Whether the second-wave clones peaking on day 37 were SARS-CoV-2 specific was not confirmed. Some responding clones were detected in pre-infection memory, suggesting pre-existing cross-reactive memory T cells joined the SARS-CoV-2 response. The study covered only a couple of mild cases, and larger cohorts including severe cases with pre-infection samples were considered necessary.

Sequencer: Illumina NovaSeq 6000. TCRalpha and TCRbeta cDNA libraries were constructed by 5'RACE with constant-segment primers, with sample barcodes and unique molecular identifiers being introduced. Trizol reagent was used to extract RNA from every sample. Amplification of the libraries took two PCR steps, and the second step added a second sample barcode plus Illumina TruSeq adapters. The libraries were sequenced on an Illumina NovaSeq using 2 x 150 bp paired-end reads. The authors' analysis ran thus. Demultiplexing of reads and collapsing into UMI-guided consensus sequences were performed with migec v1.2.7. With mixcr v2.1.11, UMI consensuses were aligned to TRA and TRB V and J templates and assembled into clonotypes. A clonotype was counted as expanded or contracted only when both edgeR and NoisET called the clonotype significant, with the noise models trained on biological replicates. For edgeR calls, the thresholds were a false discovery rate-adjusted p below 0.01 and a log2 fold-change of 1. As an exploratory analysis of dynamics, max-normalized trajectories of the 1000 most abundant clonotypes were examined by PCA with hierarchical clustering. Each responding clone was given a CD4 or CD8 phenotype based on the CD4+ and CD8+ repertoires, which had been sequenced separately. The public reads were run again by TCRdb, first through fastp at Q25 and then through MiXCR, and only productive beta chains were kept. Rows merge per CDR3 protein into single entries with the most common DNA and genes. What appears here as the V and J calls and clone size reflects TCRdb's work, not the paper's. This sample holds nearly 200,000 distinct CDR3 sequences; around 17% were observed only once. Around 2.4% of the sample lies in the top ten.

Notes on this clonotype: Which antigen it targets is not known. Qualities for individual bases were not recorded, and no much larger clone is one base off.

The V and J ends are trimmed by 5 bases and 6 bases, leaving 11 bases between them. Its CDR3 holds 13 amino acids, cysteine through phenylalanine. Only the CDR3 DNA stays, 39 bases, in frame from base 1. CDR1 LNHNV and CDR2 YYDKDF were looked up in the germline V gene (reference sequence). Ficoll-Paque density gradient centrifugation was used to isolate PBMCs. The sequenced material came from PBMCs or a T cell subset sorted from them (not recorded which). The rearrangement combines TRBV15 with TRBJ1-5; a tentative D match to TRBD1 spans 5 bases. This sequence was found in an adult woman who had mild COVID-19 (a few samples of this study predate the infection). The sample titles of this study are shuffled in the database, so cell type and time point are left out; the donor was told from shared clones. The DNA sequence is TGTGCCACCAGCGAAGTGGGGGGTCAGCCCCAGCATTTT. This sequence encodes CATSEVGGQPQHF.